The 29 T cell receptor beta chains below all came from one sample that was sequenced in a study of T cell clonality in common variable immunodeficiency. Measured with immunoSEQ multiplex PCR; TCRdb has only the in-frame clones, and not every one. The sample shows some 38,000 clones, none of them appearing just once. The sample consisted of peripheral blood mononuclear cells. These receptor sequences come from a person between 18 and 75 years old in good health.

Many counts were recorded for this clone. The read stops 3 residues short of the end of the CDR3; the missing end is completed from the germline J gene. V gene TRBV19 combines with J gene TRBJ2-5; maybe TRBD2 (6 bases). The CDR3 covers 13 residues. V dropped 10 bases and J dropped 5 bases, with 17 bases sitting between them. In germline, CDR1 is LNHDA, CDR2 SQIVND (reference sequence). The CDR3 loop reads CATSGGAGETQYF. The DNA read from the CDR3 is TGTGCCACCTCAGGAGGGGCAGGTGAGACC.

This clone was recorded many times. The read halts 3 residues ahead of the CDR3 end, with the missing end drawn from the germline J gene. The rearrangement links TRBV5-1 to TRBJ1-3; TRBD1 matches 8 bases. V lost 0 bases to trimming and J lost 0 bases; unmatched junction nucleotides: 5. CDR1 and CDR2 (germline): SGHRS, YFSETQ. The CDR3 consists of 17 residues. The CDR3 sequence is CASSLAAGGNSGNTIYF. The sequenced CDR3 bases are TGCGCCAGCAGCTTGGCCGCAGGGGGCAACTCTGGAAACACC.

This clone was detected ten times or more. The CDR3 goes on 3 residues after the read ends, and that part is filled in from the germline J gene. This chain links TRBV7-9 with TRBJ2-7, with D maybe TRBD1 (6 bases). The germline V gene has CDR1 SEHNR and CDR2 FQNEAQ (reference sequence). V lost 6 bases and J 2 bases, leaving 17 bases between the germline ends. This CDR3 contains 15 residues. This CDR3 reads CASSFTPGQPYEQYF. CDR3 DNA (partial): TGTGCCAGCAGTTTTACCCCCGGACAGCCCTACGAG.

This clone was seen more than once but under ten times. The read terminates 3 residues ahead of where the CDR3 ends, so the germline J gene completes it. The V call is TRBV7-8, the J call TRBJ2-3; D unresolved. CDR3 length: 15 amino acids. CDR1 is SGHVS and CDR2 is FQNEAQ in the germline V gene. The V and J ends lost 1 base and 6 bases respectively, with 14 bases between them. The chain's CDR3 is CASSLGQNPRDTQYF. The part of the CDR3 DNA that was read is TGTGCCAGCAGCTTAGGGCAGAACCCCAGGGATACG.

This clone was counted at least ten times. The observed sequence ends 3 residues before the CDR3 terminus, with the missing tail filled in from the germline J gene. The V call is TRBV28, the J call TRBJ2-5; no clear D gene. CDR3 size: 13 residues. Trimming left V 3 bases short and J 5 bases short, with 10 bases between. Germline V gives CDR1 MDHEN, CDR2 SYDVKM. The part of the CDR3 DNA that was read is TGTGCCAGCAGTTTGGGCACCAGGGAGACC. Translation: CASSLGTRET. The full-length CDR3 reads as CASSLGTRETQYF.

At least ten counts were recorded for this clone. The read ends 3 residues before the CDR3 terminus; that terminus is restored from the germline J gene. V is TRBV19 and J is TRBJ1-2, with D perhaps matching TRBD1 (5 bases). CDR1 LNHDA and CDR2 SQIVND come from the germline V gene (reference sequence). The CDR3 covers 12 residues. This CDR3 reads CASSIGQGGYTF. CDR3 DNA (partial): TGTGCCAGTAGTATAGGGCAGGGCGGC.

This clone was counted at least ten times. The CDR3 is cut off 3 residues early in the read; its end comes from the germline J gene. V and J are TRBV28 and TRBJ2-2, with TRBD1 matching 9 bases. Germline V lookup: CDR1 MDHEN, CDR2 SYDVKM. The CDR3 is 14 amino acids. J lost 6 bases, V lost 6 bases, and 5 bases had no gene match. The CDR3 bases that were read are TGTGCCAGCAGGGGACAGGGAGCGGCCGGGGAG. The encoded protein is CASRGQGAAGE. In full, the CDR3 is CASRGQGAAGELFF.

This clone was picked up many times. The read terminates 3 residues before the CDR3 end, so the remaining end is supplied by the germline J gene. The chain employs TRBV11-3 and TRBJ1-1, with 8 bases aligning to TRBD1. CDR1 is SGHNT and CDR2 is YENEEA in the germline V gene. With 4 bases clipped from V and 1 base from J, the junction kept 5 bases outside the gene matches. The CDR3 spans 15 residues. Partial CDR3 DNA: TGTGCCAGCAGCTATACAGGGGGGGCGAACACTGAA. This encodes CASSYTGGANTE. Given in full, the CDR3 is CASSYTGGANTEAFF.

This clone was picked up many times. Sequencing ends 3 residues short of the CDR3 end; the germline J gene provides the rest. The chain has TRBV19 and TRBJ1-4; 8 nucleotides agree with TRBD1. J lost 8 bases, V lost 1 base, and 9 bases had no gene match. CDR3 size: 16 residues. Germline V gene lookup returns CDR1 LNHDA and CDR2 SQIVND (reference sequence). CDR3 sequence: CASSIGYGTGGEKLFF. CDR3 bases read: TGTGCCAGTAGTATAGGCTACGGGACAGGAGGCGAAAAA.

Many counts were recorded for this clone. The read finishes 3 residues shy of the CDR3 end, and the germline J gene is used to complete it. The genes are TRBV18 and TRBJ2-5, with 11 nucleotides matching TRBD2. The V and J ends lost 4 bases and 4 bases, in that order; junction bases with no gene match: 2. This CDR3 has 14 residues. Germline lookup yields CDR1 KGHSH and CDR2 LQKENI. Incomplete CDR3 DNA: TGTGCCAGCTCACTCACTAGCGGGAGAGAGACC. Translation gives CASSLTSGRET. The entire CDR3 is CASSLTSGRETQYF.

This clone was picked up many times. Relative to the germline gene, one junction end is altered; a read error may explain this. The read halts 3 residues ahead of the CDR3 end, with the missing end drawn from the germline J gene. The V call is TRBV7-7, the J call TRBJ2-1, with 10 bases fitting TRBD1. There are 15 residues in the CDR3. Germline CDR1 SSHAT, CDR2 FNYEAQ (reference sequence). CDR3 DNA (partial): TGTGCTAGCAGCTTGGGACAGGGGTCCTACAATGAG. Amino acid sequence: CASSLGQGSYNE. The entire CDR3 is CASSLGQGSYNEQFF. Together with reference TRBV7-7 and TRBJ2-1, the CDR3 gives the full variable domain: GAGVSQSPRYKVTKRGQDVTLRCDPISSHATLYWYQQALGQGPEFLTYFNYEAQPDKSGLPSDRFSAERPEGSISTLTIQRTEQRDSAMYRCASSLGQGSYNEQFFGPGTRLTVL.

This clone was picked up many times. The sequence runs out 3 residues before the end of the CDR3; the remainder is reconstructed from the germline J gene. The rearrangement uses TRBV5-6 and TRBJ1-1; 7 bases match TRBD1. The CDR3 spans 14 residues. Germline V gives CDR1 SGHDT, CDR2 YYEEEE. V lost 3 bases and J lost 0; bases outside the gene matches: 2. Incomplete CDR3 DNA: TGTGCCAGCAGCTGGGGACAGATGAACACTGAA. Protein: CASSWGQMNTE. The entire CDR3 sequence reads CASSWGQMNTEAFF.

The table lists this clone with many counts. The DNA ends 3 residues before the CDR3 does, and the rest of the CDR3 is filled in from the germline J gene. This chain links TRBV29-1 with TRBJ2-7; possibly TRBD1 for D (5 bases). Germline CDR1 is SQVTM and CDR2 is ANQGSEA. CDR3 length: 13 residues. Trimming took off 4 bases at V and 2 bases at J, with 12 bases between the two ends. The CDR3 reads CSVGRSGPYEQYF. The CDR3 DNA, read in part, is TGCAGCGTTGGTAGGTCAGGGCCCTACGAG.

This clone was seen repeatedly, ten times or more. The CDR3 goes on 3 residues after the read ends, and that part is filled in from the germline J gene. The V and J genes are TRBV12-3 or TRBV12-4 and TRBJ2-1, with TRBD1 matching over 10 bases. V shed 1 base, J shed 8 bases, and the junction held 20 bases outside the gene matches. This CDR3 has 20 residues. This CDR3 is CASSLDIPLFQGQGRDEQFF. CDR3 bases read: TGTGCCAGCAGTTTAGACATACCTTTATTTCAGGGACAGGGGAGGGATGAG.

This clone was seen repeatedly, ten times or more. The read ends 3 residues before the CDR3 terminus; that terminus is restored from the germline J gene. The chain combines TRBV7-7 with TRBJ2-7; 9 bases align to TRBD1. Germline V gene lookup returns CDR1 SSHAT and CDR2 FNYEAQ (reference sequence). CDR3 length: 14 residues. V gave up 5 bases and J gave up 1 base; unmatched junction bases: 3. The DNA read from the CDR3 is TGTGCCAGCAGCGCCGGGACAGGGTCCTACGAG. Protein sequence: CASSAGTGSYE. The entire CDR3 is CASSAGTGSYEQYF.

This clone was seen many times. The read is 3 residues too short to cover the CDR3 end, so that end is filled in from the germline J gene. The chain employs TRBV6-4 and TRBJ1-1; 8 bases match TRBD1. The V gene end was trimmed by 2 bases and the J gene end by 5 bases; junction bases not matched to a gene: 7. CDR1 and CDR2 from the germline V gene are MRHNA and SNTAGT. The CDR3 has 15 residues. Incomplete CDR3 DNA: TGTGCCAGCAGTGACCATACAGGGGGGAGTACTGAA. Its translation: CASSDHTGGSTE. The CDR3 in full is CASSDHTGGSTEAFF.

This clone appeared many times. The CDR3 extends 3 residues past the end of the read, so its final part is completed from the germline J gene. The rearrangement links TRBV6-2 or TRBV6-3 to TRBJ1-5; the match to TRBD1 covers 10 bases. CDR1 MNHEY and CDR2 SVGEGT come from the germline V gene. This CDR3 comprises 15 residues. V gave up 5 bases and J gave up 6 bases; unmatched junction bases: 7. CDR3 sequence: CASSPLTGGRQPQHF. The sequenced part of the CDR3 DNA is TGTGCCAGCAGTCCTTTGACAGGGGGCCGTCAGCCC.

This clone showed up many times. CDR3 bases read: TGTGCCAGCAGGGTTGGGACTCTTCAAGAGACC. Translating gives CASRVGTLQET. The whole CDR3 protein reads CASRVGTLQETQYF. The genes are TRBV2 and TRBJ2-5; D perhaps matches TRBD2 (6 bases). Coverage ceases 3 residues before the CDR3 finishes, and the germline J gene fills in the end. From germline, CDR1 is SNHLY and CDR2 FYNNEI. The germline V and J ends were trimmed by 6 bases and 2 bases, with 13 bases remaining between them. This CDR3 region has 14 residues.

The sample holds many counts of this clone. The CDR3 end is not reached by the read, which stops 3 residues before it; the germline J gene fills it in. The chain links TRBV7-2 to TRBJ2-1, with 13 bases fitting TRBD2. J lost 7 bases, V lost 5 bases, and 5 bases had no gene match. The CDR3 runs 15 residues. CDR1 and CDR2 (germline): SGHTA, FQGNSA. CDR3: CASSPTSGRWNEQFF. The covered CDR3 bases are TGTGCCAGCAGCCCGACTAGCGGGAGGTGGAATGAG.

The sample holds many counts of this clone. From the germline J gene comes the end of the CDR3, since the read stops 3 residues before it. V gene TRBV19 combines with J gene TRBJ2-3; TRBD2 agrees at 8 bases. Trimming cost V 5 bases and J 2 bases; bases outside gene matches: 9. The CDR3 has 16 amino acids. In germline, CDR1 is LNHDA, CDR2 SQIVND (reference sequence). CDR3 loop: CASSLVLAEITDTQYF. CDR3 bases read: TGTGCCAGTAGTTTGGTACTAGCGGAAATCACAGATACG.

In this sample, this clone turned up many times. The sequence runs out 3 residues before the end of the CDR3; the remainder is reconstructed from the germline J gene. The J gene is TRBJ1-2, the V gene TRBV4-1; 8 nucleotides align to TRBD1. The CDR3 consists of 17 residues. Germline CDR1 reads MGHRA; CDR2 reads YSYEKL. The CDR3 here is CASSQESQGASIEGYTF. The sequenced part of the CDR3 DNA is TGCGCCAGCAGCCAAGAATCCCAGGGGGCGTCTATTGAGGGC.

This clone occurred many times. The read gets to within 3 residues of the CDR3 end, and the germline J gene fills in the rest. This rearrangement joins TRBV10-1 to TRBJ1-1; D unclear. The length of the CDR3 is 13 residues. Trimming cost V 4 bases and J 1 base, with 7 bases left between them. CDR1 is WNHNN, CDR2 SYGVQD, per germline (reference sequence). This CDR3 reads CASSGEGNTEAFF. The CDR3 bases that were read are TGCGCCAGCAGTGGTGAAGGGAACACTGAA.

This clone showed up many times. CDR3 in amino acids: CASTSIYRDSGYTF. The CDR3 DNA, read in part, is TGTGCCAGTACCTCAATATACAGGGATTCTGGC. The chain couples TRBV19 to TRBJ1-2, with D possibly TRBD1 on 6 matching bases. The read ends 3 residues before the CDR3 terminus; that terminus is restored from the germline J gene. The V gene lost 7 bases and the J gene lost 7 bases, with 19 bases spanning the gap. This CDR3 contains 14 residues. Germline V lookup: CDR1 LNHDA, CDR2 SQIVND (reference sequence).

This clone was recorded at least ten times. Read sequence stops 3 residues before the CDR3 end, and the germline J gene provides the missing end. The chain has TRBV5-1 and TRBJ2-2; 7 nucleotides match TRBD1. The junction had 8 bases not matched to a gene; V was cut back by 2 bases and J by 4 bases. Germline CDR1 SGHRS, CDR2 YFSETQ. The CDR3 is made up of 16 amino acids. The CDR3 protein is CASSFTGASVTGELFF. The part of the CDR3 DNA that was read is TGCGCCAGCAGCTTTACAGGGGCTTCGGTCACCGGGGAG.

This clone was found many times. The read ends 3 residues shy of where the CDR3 ends; the end is completed using the germline J gene. This rearrangement joins TRBV7-8 to TRBJ2-1, with 11 nucleotides matching TRBD1. This CDR3 region has 16 residues. Looked up from germline, CDR1 is SGHVS and CDR2 is FQNEAQ. V dropped 7 bases and J dropped 7; count of bases not matched to a gene: 12. Partial CDR3 DNA: TGTGCCAGCAACCCTGTGGACAGGGGGCTTGGGAATGAG. It codes for CASNPVDRGLGNE. The complete CDR3 reads CASNPVDRGLGNEQFF.

This clone was seen many times. The read ends 3 residues shy of where the CDR3 ends; the end is completed using the germline J gene. J is TRBJ2-5 and V is TRBV2; 8 nucleotides agree with TRBD2. The CDR3 spans 17 residues. V lost 6 bases and J lost 1; bases outside the gene matches: 13. Per the germline V gene, CDR1 is SNHLY and CDR2 is FYNNEI. CDR3 protein: CASRGRGSSGSQETQYF. The part of the CDR3 DNA that was read is TGTGCCAGCAGGGGGAGGGGGTCTAGCGGGTCCCAAGAGACC.

Ten or more counts support this clone. Sequencing ends 3 residues short of the CDR3 end; the germline J gene provides the rest. The chain employs TRBV11-1 and TRBJ1-1, with TRBD1 matching 8 bases. The junction had 7 bases not matched to a gene; V was cut back by 6 bases and J by 4 bases. The germline gives CDR1 SGHAT, CDR2 FQDESV (reference sequence). The CDR3 runs 14 residues. The part of the CDR3 DNA that was read is TGTGCCAGCAGATCGGACAGGGCGGGCACTGAA. Protein sequence: CASRSDRAGTE. The CDR3 in its entirety is CASRSDRAGTEAFF.

This clone was seen ten or more times. The DNA ends 3 residues before the CDR3 does, and the rest of the CDR3 is filled in from the germline J gene. This chain connects TRBV5-4 to TRBJ2-5; TRBD2 aligns across 8 bases. This CDR3 has 16 residues. Germline CDR1 SGHNT, CDR2 YYREEE (reference sequence). After removal of 0 bases from V and 2 bases from J, the junction contained 6 bases not matched to a gene. Incomplete CDR3 DNA: TGTGCCAGCAGCTTGGACTTAGCGGGGAGACAAGAGACC. Protein sequence: CASSLDLAGRQET. The full-length CDR3 reads as CASSLDLAGRQETQYF.

Many counts were recorded for this clone. The CDR3 end falls 3 residues outside the read, so it is completed with the germline J gene. The chain has TRBV19 and TRBJ2-1, with TRBD1 matching 10 bases. The ends lost 6 bases at V and 1 base at J; junction bases unmatched: 3. CDR3 size: 15 residues. Germline V gene sequence: CDR1 LNHDA, CDR2 SQIVND (reference sequence). CDR3 DNA, as far as it was read: TGTGCCAGTAGCCCGGGACAGGGGTCCTACAATGAG. Encoded protein: CASSPGQGSYNE. The CDR3, in full, reads CASSPGQGSYNEQFF.